These 12 T cell receptor beta chains share one sample of origin, sequenced in a study of read filtering for tumor transcriptome and immune sequencing. This library used roughly 400 ng RNA and molecular barcoded adaptors spanning alpha/delta and beta/gamma chains. TCRdb redid the calling of the reads with MiXCR, one entry per CDR3 protein. The profile shows thousands of distinct CDR3 sequences, 16% of them singletons. The sequenced sample consisted of a population of CD138-negative cells sorted from bone marrow. These receptors were collected from a donor at least 40 years old with multiple myeloma.

Remarks on this clonotype: A far larger clone is off by one base, so a read error is likely. The chain is built from TRBV6-1 and TRBJ2-3, with 10 bases that match TRBD2. Per germline, CDR1 MNHNS and CDR2 SASEGT. CDR3 length equals 16 residues. CDR3 nucleotide sequence: TGTGCCTGCAGCCCCTTTGGTGGTAGCGGGAGGGATACGCAGTATTTT. It translates to CACSPFGGSGRDTQYF.

Concerning this clonotype itself: The germline gene is not matched at one end of the junction; a read error may be the cause. The rearrangement uses TRBV7-9 and TRBJ2-7; no definite D call. From germline, CDR1 is SEHNR and CDR2 FQNEAQ (reference sequence). The CDR3 spans 12 residues. CDR3 nucleotides: TGTGCCATCAGCTTTGGTGGCCACGAGCGGTACTTC. This translates into CAISFGGHERYF.

This clonotype was counted a single time. A read error is the likely source, as a far larger clone sits one nucleotide away. V usage is TRBV6-2 or TRBV6-3 and J usage is TRBJ2-1; 8 positions agree with TRBD2. The germline V gene encodes CDR1 MNHEY and CDR2 SVGEGT. The length of the CDR3 is 14 residues. V lost 5 bases and J lost 10; bases outside the gene matches: 10. CDR3 coding DNA: TGTGCCAGCAGTCCCAGCGGGAGCTCCTACGAGCAGTTCTTC. It codes for CASSPSGSSYEQFF.

The gene calls are TRBV20-1 and TRBJ2-3, with TRBD2 matching over 8 bases. This CDR3 contains 14 residues. J lost 2 bases, V lost 2 bases, and 3 bases had no gene match. Germline values: CDR1 DFQATT, CDR2 SNEGSKA (reference sequence). CDR3 region: CSARLAGNTDTQYF. DNA of the CDR3: TGCAGTGCTAGATTAGCGGGGAACACAGATACGCAGTATTTT.

Many counts were recorded for this clonotype. The chain uses TRBV28 and TRBJ1-1, with unresolved D. The CDR3 consists of 13 residues. In germline, CDR1 is MDHEN, CDR2 SYDVKM. V lost 8 bases to trimming and J lost 4 bases, with 14 bases between them. The CDR3 DNA follows: TGTGCCAGCGGCGGGGAAGAGGGCACTGAAGCTTTCTTT. Amino acid sequence: CASGGEEGTEAFF.

This clonotype was found many times. The chain has TRBV11-2 and TRBJ2-3; no clear D. The germline V gene encodes CDR1 SGHAT and CDR2 FQNNGV. This CDR3 contains 16 residues. V dropped 5 bases and J dropped 3 bases, with 18 bases sitting between them. CDR3 DNA sequence: TGTGCCAGCAGCCTACCCAAACATCCCATTACAGATACGCAGTATTTT. It is translated as CASSLPKHPITDTQYF.

In its sample, this clonotype was seen many times. CDR3 in DNA: TGTGCCAGCAGTGAAGACTATCTCTCAGGGACCACTGAAGCTTTCTTT. This encodes CASSEDYLSGTTEAFF. V gene TRBV6-1 combines with J gene TRBJ1-1, with D possibly TRBD1 on 5 matching bases. The CDR3 runs 16 residues. CDR1 and CDR2 from the germline V gene are MNHNS and SASEGT. V was shortened by 1 base and J by 4 bases, with 16 bases between the two germline ends.

This clonotype has ten or more counts. The V and J genes are TRBV7-9 and TRBJ2-3; D might be TRBD1 or TRBD2, each matching 7 bases. Germline V gives CDR1 SEHNR, CDR2 FQNEAQ (reference sequence). The V and J ends lost 0 bases and 4 bases respectively, with 11 bases between them. The CDR3 covers 15 residues. The CDR3 DNA reads TGTGCCAGCAGCTTAGCGGGAGGGGGCTCAGATACGCAGTATTTT. Translation gives CASSLAGGGSDTQYF. Filled out from reference TRBV7-9 and TRBJ2-3, the complete variable domain reads DTGVSQNPRHKITKRGQNVTFRCDPISEHNRLYWYRQTLGQGPEFLTYFQNEAQLEKSRLLSDRFSAERPKGSFSTLEIQRTEQGDSAMYLCASSLAGGGSDTQYFGPGTRLTVL.

Sample share makes this clonotype medium-sized (0.01 to 0.1%). The chain uses TRBV2 and TRBJ2-3, with 9 bases aligning to TRBD2. Germline V gene data show CDR1 as SNHLY and CDR2 as FYNNEI. This CDR3 region has 15 residues. The J segment lost 2 bases and the V segment lost 2 bases, leaving 2 bases of the junction unmatched. This CDR3 reads CASSETSGYTDTQYF. The CDR3 DNA sequence: TGTGCCAGCAGTGAAACTAGCGGGTACACAGATACGCAGTATTTT.

Regarding this clonotype: It is likely a read error: a sequence one base away is far more abundant. V gene TRBV6-6 combines with J gene TRBJ1-5; no reliable D call. The CDR3 contains 11 residues. Germline V gene sequence: CDR1 MNHNY, CDR2 SVGAGI (reference sequence). The CDR3 loop is CASSSSQPQHF. CDR3 sequence (DNA): TGTGCCAGCAGTAGCAGTCAGCCCCAGCATTTT.

This clonotype counts as medium-sized. The chain uses TRBV7-9 and TRBJ1-1; D remains unclear. In germline, CDR1 is SEHNR, CDR2 FQNEAQ (reference sequence). This CDR3 is built from 11 residues. Trimming pared 4 bases from V and 5 bases from J, leaving 5 bases between. The CDR3 sequence is CASSSVTEAFF. The CDR3 DNA sequence: TGTGCCAGCAGCTCTGTAACTGAAGCTTTCTTT.

This clonotype occurred many times. V usage is TRBV12-3 or TRBV12-4 and J usage is TRBJ1-5; D is undetermined. The ends were cut back, 6 bases at V and 9 bases at J, with 12 bases in the middle. The CDR3 is made up of 12 amino acids. In DNA, the CDR3 is TGTGCCAGCAGCCGGGCCCCGTGGCCCCAGCATTTT. It yields the protein CASSRAPWPQHF.